The next 26 T cell receptor beta chains were all read from a single sample in a study of T cell repertoires in cytomegalovirus infection (dated by TCRdb to 2018 to 2020). Sequencer: Illumina HiSeq 1500. TCRdb trimmed public reads at Q25 via fastp, called clones via MiXCR and kept in-frame beta chains. Each entry merges the rows of one CDR3 protein and shows their most common DNA and genes. The sample table shows approximately 700,000 distinct CDR3 sequences, and about 40% are seen once. The ten largest clones capture 2.5% to 3.5% of the sample. Material for sequencing was PBMCs. These receptors were obtained from a human donor in good health (CMV status not recorded). Some clones in this sample may be carry-over from other donors' samples.

The rearrangement links TRBV4-1 to TRBJ2-7; D uncertain. This CDR3 has 14 residues. With 0 bases removed from V and 3 bases from J, the gap between germline ends came to 9 bases. Germline V gene data show CDR1 as MGHRA and CDR2 as YSYEKL. The CDR3 coding sequence is TGCGCCAGCAGCCAAGAAATAGCTGTCTACGAGCAGTACTTC. This sequence encodes CASSQEIAVYEQYF.

This chain joins TRBV5-6 and TRBJ2-3; possible D gene TRBD2, 6 bases. The CDR3 has 15 residues. Trimming took 1 base from V and 3 from J, leaving 12 bases between them. The germline gives CDR1 SGHDT, CDR2 YYEEEE. In DNA, the CDR3 is TGTGCCAGCAGCTTGTGGGGGGTAAGGACAGATACGCAGTATTTT. Amino acids: CASSLWGVRTDTQYF.

This chain joins TRBV7-6 and TRBJ1-1; D gene unclear. V lost 0 bases and J lost 1, with 9 bases in between. There are 15 residues in the CDR3. Germline CDR1 SGHVS, CDR2 FNYEAQ. CDR3 sequence (DNA): TGTGCCAGCAGCTTAGCAATCCAGCCGAACACTGAAGCTTTCTTT. As protein: CASSLAIQPNTEAFF.

A single count supports this clonotype. J is TRBJ1-1 and V is TRBV27, with D possibly being TRBD1 (6 bases). The V gene's germline CDR1 is MNHEY and CDR2 SMNVEV (reference sequence). V lost 4 bases to trimming and J lost 0 bases, with 15 bases between them. The CDR3 length is 16 residues. This CDR3 is CASSSRGHLMNTEAFF. In DNA form, the CDR3 reads TGTGCCAGCAGTTCCCGGGGACACCTGATGAACACTGAAGCTTTCTTT.

This sequence joins TRBV28 and TRBJ1-5; 9 positions agree with TRBD1. With 2 bases clipped from V and 1 base from J, the junction kept 9 bases outside the gene matches. This CDR3 region has 18 residues. Germline V CDR1 and CDR2: MDHEN, SYDVKM. The CDR3 DNA reads TGTGCCAGCAGTTTACCCCGGGACAGGGCAGGCAGCAATCAGCCCCAGCATTTT. It is translated as CASSLPRDRAGSNQPQHF.

The count of this clonotype is one. The chain combines TRBV20-1 with TRBJ2-2; a weak D match, TRBD1 (5 bases). The germline gives CDR1 DFQATT, CDR2 SNEGSKA (reference sequence). The CDR3 has 12 amino acids. V lost 6 bases, J lost 8 bases, and 13 bases lay in between. CDR3 sequence: CSAAGYWGELFF. Here the CDR3 DNA reads TGCAGTGCCGCAGGGTACTGGGGGGAGCTGTTTTTT.

This clonotype appeared once. Mismatch with germline at one junction end may stem from a read error. The chain recombines TRBV28 with TRBJ2-7, with D perhaps TRBD1 or TRBD2 (5 bases each). The CDR3 is made up of 15 amino acids. Germline CDR1 MDHEN, CDR2 SYDVKM. CDR3 region: CASSGARGFSYEPYF. CDR3 coding DNA: TGTGCCAGCAGCGGGGCCCGGGGTTTCTCCTACGAGCCGTACTTC. The full variable domain, in which reference TRBV28 and TRBJ2-7 provide the parts outside the CDR3, is DVKVTQSSRYLVKRTGEKVFLECVQDMDHENMFWYRQDPGLGLRLIYFSYDVKMKEKGDIPEGYSVSREKKERFSLILESASTNQTSMYLCASSGARGFSYEPYFGPGTRLTVT.

Comment on this clonotype: Given a much more abundant clone one base away, this may be a read error. V is TRBV4-1 and J is TRBJ1-4; TRBD1 matches at 7 bases. Trimming cost V 0 bases and J 4 bases; bases outside gene matches: 5. CDR1 MGHRA and CDR2 YSYEKL come from the germline V gene. The CDR3 is 16 residues long. The chain's CDR3 is CASSQDWGQYNEKLFF. The CDR3 DNA is TGCGCCAGCAGCCAAGATTGGGGACAGTATAATGAAAAACTGTTTTTT.

V usage is TRBV7-2 and J usage is TRBJ2-5, with TRBD2 matching 12 bases. Germline CDR1 and CDR2: SGHTA and FQGNSA. The V and J ends lost 1 base and 7 bases, in that order; junction bases with no gene match: 16. The CDR3 loop spans 19 amino acids. The CDR3 coding sequence is TGTGCCAGCAGCTTAGATCCCTGTACTAGCGGGAGGCCGCCAGGGACCCAGTACTTC. Its translation is CASSLDPCTSGRPPGTQYF.

V usage is TRBV20-1 and J usage is TRBJ2-3, with 12 bases lining up with TRBD2. After removal of 6 bases from V and 1 base from J, the junction contained 8 bases not matched to a gene. This CDR3 contains 16 residues. In germline, CDR1 is DFQATT, CDR2 SNEGSKA (reference sequence). CDR3 in amino acids: CSAPSSSGRGTDTQYF. The CDR3 region has the DNA TGCAGTGCCCCCTCGTCTAGCGGGAGGGGCACAGATACGCAGTATTTT.

The sample holds many counts of this clonotype. The J gene is TRBJ1-2, the V gene TRBV12-3 or TRBV12-4, with a tentative D call TRBD1 (5 bases). Trimming removed 6 bases at V and 4 bases at J, with 21 bases between. The CDR3 totals 16 residues. CDR3 residues: CASSLEGTASFYGYTF. The CDR3 region has the DNA TGTGCCAGCAGCTTGGAAGGGACTGCCTCTTTCTATGGCTACACCTTC.

The rearrangement joins TRBV27 to TRBJ2-7; 10 bases are shared with TRBD1. The CDR3 has 15 residues. Per the germline V gene, CDR1 is MNHEY and CDR2 is SMNVEV (reference sequence). Trimming at V came to 4 bases and at J to 6 bases, leaving 9 bases not matched to a gene. Here the CDR3 reads CASSWGQGLWGEQYF. In DNA, the CDR3 is TGTGCCAGCAGTTGGGGACAGGGGTTATGGGGCGAGCAGTACTTC.

The gene calls are TRBV28 and TRBJ2-3; TRBD2 matches at 7 bases. The CDR3 runs to 16 residues. Germline loops: CDR1 MDHEN, CDR2 SYDVKM. V trimming: 5 bases; J trimming: 0 bases; junction bases outside the gene matches: 8. The CDR3 here is CASSHLAASSTDTQYF. The CDR3 DNA reads as TGTGCCAGCAGTCATCTAGCGGCTTCTAGCACAGATACGCAGTATTTT.

This clonotype was found a few times. V gene TRBV6-5 combines with J gene TRBJ2-1, with 12 bases aligning to TRBD2. CDR3 size: 15 residues. Germline-derived CDR1 and CDR2 are MNHEY and SVGAGI. The J segment lost 6 bases and the V segment lost 5 bases, leaving 5 bases of the junction unmatched. DNA for the CDR3: TGTGCCAGCAGTCAACTAGCGGGAGGAATCAATGAGCAGTTCTTC. This codes for CASSQLAGGINEQFF.

About this clonotype itself: Likely a read error: the CDR3 ends without its conserved phenylalanine or tryptophan. CDR3 sequence: CASRPSGTDTQYL. The CDR3 DNA follows: TGTGCCAGCAGACCCTCAGGGACAGATACGCAGTATTTG. The chain is built from TRBV27 and TRBJ2-3, with D possibly TRBD1 on 5 matching bases. Germline CDR1 is MNHEY and CDR2 is SMNVEV (reference sequence). The CDR3 extends over 13 amino acids. Trimming removed 6 bases at V and 3 bases at J, with 10 bases between.

The V and J genes are TRBV20-1 and TRBJ1-2; no firm D call. With 2 bases removed from V and 4 bases from J, the gap between germline ends came to 14 bases. The CDR3 loop spans 14 amino acids. Germline CDR1 is DFQATT and CDR2 is SNEGSKA (reference sequence). CDR3 loop: CSARLSRDLYGYTF. DNA of the CDR3: TGCAGTGCTAGACTTAGTCGGGATCTCTATGGCTACACCTTC.

This clonotype was seen only a few times. The rearrangement joins TRBV28 to TRBJ2-5; a possible D gene is TRBD2 (6 bases). V lost 1 base and J 8 bases, leaving 11 bases between the germline ends. This CDR3 spans 13 amino acids. Germline V gives CDR1 MDHEN, CDR2 SYDVKM. The chain's CDR3 is CASSLSPAGTQYF. The CDR3, as DNA: TGTGCCAGCAGTTTATCTCCGGCGGGAACCCAGTACTTC.

This clonotype was detected once. A read error may account for a junction end that differs from germline. The rearrangement links TRBV7-7 to TRBJ2-1; D is perhaps TRBD1 (5 bases). The CDR3 totals 13 residues. CDR1 SSHAT and CDR2 FNYEAQ come from the germline V gene (reference sequence). CDR3 in DNA: TGTGCTAGCAGCTCAGGCAGGGCTAATGAGCAGTTCTTC. This translates into CASSSGRANEQFF.

This chain uses TRBV6-5 with TRBJ2-1; the match to TRBD1 covers 8 bases. The CDR3 is made up of 15 amino acids. Trimming took 2 bases from V and 5 from J; bases not matched to a gene: 5. Per germline, CDR1 MNHEY and CDR2 SVGAGI. CDR3 DNA sequence: TGTGCCAGCAGTTACCACAGGGGGTGGAACAATGAGCAGTTCTTC. It is translated as CASSYHRGWNNEQFF.

This clonotype came up many times. The genes are TRBV28 and TRBJ1-1; no firm D call. Germline V lookup: CDR1 MDHEN, CDR2 SYDVKM. V lost 1 base and J 4 bases, leaving 10 bases between the germline ends. The CDR3 is 14 residues long. CDR3 nucleotide sequence: TGTGCCAGCAGTTTATCGCCGGGTTCCACTGAAGCTTTCTTT. Translating gives CASSLSPGSTEAFF.

This clonotype was recorded a few times. The gene calls are TRBV5-5 and TRBJ2-5, with TRBD2 identical over 10 bases. Looked up from germline, CDR1 is SGHKS and CDR2 is YYEKEE (reference sequence). The V and J ends lost 4 bases and 0 bases, in that order; junction bases with no gene match: 6. The CDR3 is 16 residues long. In DNA, the CDR3 is TGTGCCAGCAGCCGGCTAGCGGGGGCGAACCAAGAGACCCAGTACTTC. Translation: CASSRLAGANQETQYF.

CDR3 sequence reads: CSARLLLGSGRIGAKNIQYF. As DNA, the CDR3 is TGCAGTGCTAGGCTCCTCTTAGGTAGCGGGAGGATTGGGGCCAAAAACATTCAGTACTTC. This chain uses TRBV20-1 with TRBJ2-4; 10 nucleotides agree with TRBD2. Germline assignment: CDR1 DFQATT and CDR2 SNEGSKA (reference sequence). The CDR3 consists of 20 residues. J gave up 1 base and V 3 bases, and 18 bases lay outside the gene matches.

This clonotype occurred many times. The chain has TRBV28 and TRBJ1-5; D is perhaps TRBD1 (5 bases). V lost 4 bases and J lost 0, with 13 bases in between. This CDR3 is 16 amino acids long. The germline V gene encodes CDR1 MDHEN and CDR2 SYDVKM. The CDR3 spells CASSSETVDSNQPQHF. CDR3 sequence (DNA): TGTGCCAGCAGTTCGGAGACAGTCGATAGCAATCAGCCCCAGCATTTT.

This clonotype came up many times. The V call is TRBV27, the J call TRBJ1-5; no firm D call. From germline, CDR1 is MNHEY and CDR2 SMNVEV (reference sequence). V lost 6 bases and J lost 2, with 8 bases in between. This CDR3 has 13 residues. This CDR3 is CASSRGGNQPQHF. Written as DNA, the CDR3 is TGTGCCAGCAGCCGGGGAGGCAATCAGCCCCAGCATTTT.

This clonotype is a singleton in its sample. The chain has TRBV5-1 and TRBJ1-4; possible D gene TRBD1, 5 bases. The CDR3 sequence is 13 residues long. CDR1 is SGHRS and CDR2 is YFSETQ in the germline V gene. V lost 0 bases and J lost 11, with 11 bases in between. In DNA, the CDR3 is TGCGCCAGCAGCTTGGGGGGGTCGGGGAAACTGTTTTTT. This codes for CASSLGGSGKLFF.

This clonotype came up a few times. The chain joins TRBV15 to TRBJ1-1, with TRBD1 matching 7 bases. The CDR3 consists of 14 residues. Germline V gene data show CDR1 as LNHNV and CDR2 as YYDKDF (reference sequence). After removal of 5 bases from V and 4 bases from J, the junction contained 7 bases not matched to a gene. The CDR3: CATSRGQVGTEAFF. In DNA, the CDR3 is TGTGCCACCAGCCGTGGACAGGTGGGCACTGAAGCTTTCTTT.